Sequencing of this T cell receptor (beta chain) was carried out in a study of T cell repertoires in cytomegalovirus infection. In the study overall: Signatures in public TCR beta sequences pointed to both CMV infection and matching HLA type. Study outcomes and limitations: HLA-C-restricted CMV clonotypes gave the most frequent clonotype in two of eight donors.

Each CDR3 protein gets one entry after TCRdb re-called the reads with MiXCR. The repertoire holds around 300,000 distinct CDR3 sequences, approximately 25% seen once, with about an eighth in the top ten. This clonotype was seen ten or more times. Its specificity is unknown. Germline loops: CDR1 SGHVS, CDR2 FQNEAQ. This CDR3 comprises 16 residues. The junction had 14 bases not matched to a gene; V was cut back by 5 bases and J by 4 bases. The source material was cultured PBMCs, sampled from culture after CMV antigen stimulation. The V gene is TRBV7-8, the J gene TRBJ2-7, with TRBD2 matching 7 bases. The origin of this receptor is a human donor in good health (CMV status not recorded). Some clones in this sample may be carry-over from other donors' samples. DNA for the CDR3: TGTGCCAGCAGCCCACGGGGAGGGGCTGAACCTTACGAGCAGTACTTC. Translating it yields CASSPRGGAEPYEQYF.